This record looks at one T cell receptor (beta chain) sequence and its context. Because the CDR3 is missing its conserved closing phenylalanine or tryptophan, this is likely a read error. It is unclear where the CDR3 begins or ends on the DNA, so no DNA is shown, and the CDR3 is as TCRdb lists it. Germline V gene sequence: CDR1 SGHTA, CDR2 FQGNSA. Termini included, the CDR3 measures 16 amino acids. TCRdb re-called the reads through MiXCR, storing one row per CDR3 protein. The data contain 350,000 to 500,000 distinct CDR3 sequences, roughly 30% of them singletons. The data originate from a study of T cell repertoires in cytomegalovirus infection.

The source material was PBMCs. The chain has TRBV7-2 and TRBJ2-5; the table calls TRBD2, which could not be checked here. The source is a human donor in good health (CMV status not recorded). Some clones in this sample may be carry-over from other donors' samples. The CDR3 loop is CASSPTGTSLSDTQYL.